In its sample, the clone carrying this T cell receptor (beta chain) was seen a few times. The antigen is not known. This specimen comes from a study of CD8+CD57+ T cells in acquired aplastic anemia. Study at large: CD4+ and CD8+ cells, once sorted, gave DNA averaging about 3 ug. Healthy-donor CD4+ cells averaged roughly 10.8 million reads. Study-level results: Patients versus controls showed no significant CD8+ Simpson's diversity difference. Between patients and controls, around 30 CD8+ CDR3 sequences were found in common.

Genomic DNA, serving as template, underwent TCR beta VDJ and CDR3 profiling. TCRdb re-called the reads with MiXCR, one entry per CDR3 protein. Here the sample spans about 180,000 distinct CDR3 sequences, 40% to 55% being singletons. This CDR3 has 15 amino acids. V was cut by 0 bases and J by 3 bases, with 11 bases left in between. The germline CDR1 and CDR2 sequences are GTSNPN and SVGIG (reference sequence). Sequenced: sorted CD4+, CD8+, or CD8+CD57+ T cells (not recorded which) from PBMCs. The sequence was collected from a human donor in good health. The chain recombines TRBV30 with TRBJ2-2; D uncertain. CDR3 DNA: TGTGCCTGGAGTGTACCCCCCGTTGACACCGGGGAGCTGTTTTTT. Translating it yields CAWSVPPVDTGELFF. Using reference TRBV30 and TRBJ2-2 for the parts outside the CDR3, the full variable domain is SQTIHQWPATLVQPVGSPLSLECTVEGTSNPNLYWYRQAAGRGLQLLFYSVGIGQISSEVPQNLSASRPQDRQFILSSKKLLLSDSGFYLCAWSVPPVDTGELFFGEGSRLTVL.